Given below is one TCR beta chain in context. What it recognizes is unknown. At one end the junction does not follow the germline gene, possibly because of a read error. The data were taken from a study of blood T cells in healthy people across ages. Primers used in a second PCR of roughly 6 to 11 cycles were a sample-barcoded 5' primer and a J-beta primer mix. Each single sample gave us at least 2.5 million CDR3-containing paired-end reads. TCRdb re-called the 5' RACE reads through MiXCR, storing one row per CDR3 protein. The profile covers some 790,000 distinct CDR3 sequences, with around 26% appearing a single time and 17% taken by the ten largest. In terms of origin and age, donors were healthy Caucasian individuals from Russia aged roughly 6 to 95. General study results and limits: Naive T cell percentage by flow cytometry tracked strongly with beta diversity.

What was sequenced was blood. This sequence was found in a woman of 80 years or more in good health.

DNA of the CDR3: TGTGCCAGCAGCTTAGGGTTAAAATGGAGGTCACCCCGCCACTTT. This translates into CASSLGLKWRSPRHF. The genes are TRBV7-8 and TRBJ1-6; D gene unclear. The CDR3 is 15 amino acids. Germline assignment: CDR1 SGHVS and CDR2 FQNEAQ.